Listed below are T cell receptor beta chains from one sample, sequenced in a study of T cell responses to AZD1222 COVID-19 vaccine. Repertoires were generated with immunoSEQ multiplex PCR, while TCRdb's copy carries only in-frame clones and drops some. The sample comprises 70,000 to 95,000 clones, over 85% of which are singletons, and 4.2% rests with the top ten. The source was peripheral blood, collected on day 0 of AZD1222 vaccination. The receptors originated from an adult in good health. The CDR3 runs from the conserved cysteine through the conserved F or W. D genes are given only for firm matches. Only part of the rows carry a size: once, few, many, or a class if the clone is expanded.

j_gene,v_gene,d_gene,abundance,CDR3aa,CDR3nt
TRBJ1-1,TRBV10-3,.,.,CAISEWRDTEAFF,TGTGCCATCAGTGAGTGGAGGGACACTGAAGCTTTCTTT
TRBJ1-5,TRBV4-2,.,few,CASSQGLQGHQPQHF,TGTGCCAGCAGCCAAGGTTTACAGGGACACCAGCCCCAGCATTTT
TRBJ2-5,TRBV3-1/TRBV3-2,TRBD1,.,CASSLQGAQETQYF,TGTGCCAGCAGCCTGCAGGGGGCCCAAGAGACCCAGTACTTC
TRBJ2-5,TRBV5-4,.,.,CASSLGSTPQETQYF,TGTGCCAGCAGCTTGGGGTCGACACCGCAAGAGACCCAGTACTTC
TRBJ1-3,TRBV4-2,.,.,CASSQAYLSSSGNTIYF,TGTGCCAGCAGCCAAGCGTACCTTTCGAGCTCTGGAAACACCATATATTTT
TRBJ2-2,TRBV7-8,.,.,CASTLGLGGTGELFF,TGTGCCAGCACCTTGGGGCTGGGGGGAACCGGGGAGCTGTTTTTT
TRBJ1-2,TRBV6-2/TRBV6-3,.,few,CASSLRGGTKSHGYTF,TGTGCCAGCAGCCTACGGGGCGGGACCAAATCGCATGGCTACACCTTC
TRBJ2-7,TRBV9,TRBD1,.,CASSVGPGQGPYEQYF,TGTGCCAGCAGCGTAGGGCCGGGACAGGGGCCTTACGAGCAGTACTTC
TRBJ1-1,TRBV6-1,.,.,CASSEWGAVKAFF,TGTGCCAGCAGTGAATGGGGGGCAGTGAAAGCTTTCTTT
TRBJ2-3,TRBV7-9,.,.,CASSLVQQGTQYF,TGTGCCAGCAGCTTAGTACAGCAGGGGACGCAGTATTTT
TRBJ2-4,TRBV5-4,.,few,CASSLGGVGNIQYF,TGTGCCAGCAGCTTGGGCGGGGTTGGAAACATTCAGTACTTC
TRBJ2-1,TRBV3-1/TRBV3-2,.,.,CASSQDGPREQFF,TGTGCCAGCAGTCAAGACGGTCCCCGGGAGCAGTTCTTC
TRBJ2-1,TRBV5-4,TRBD2,.,CASRPGTSEVNEQFF,TGTGCCAGCAGACCCGGGACTAGCGAAGTCAATGAGCAGTTCTTC
TRBJ2-2,TRBV2,TRBD2,.,CASSAGGANTGELFF,TGTGCCAGCAGTGCGGGAGGGGCGAACACCGGGGAGCTGTTTTTT
TRBJ1-5,TRBV5-1,.,.,CASSLNDGESKHF,TGCGCCAGCAGCTTGAACGACGGGGAATCAAAGCATTTT
TRBJ1-2,TRBV28,.,once,CASSSGRFDGYTF,TGTGCCAGCAGTTCAGGACGGTTTGATGGCTACACCTTC
TRBJ1-1,TRBV7-8,TRBD1,.,CASSYRGQYLELGTEAFF,TGTGCCAGCAGCTACCGGGGACAGTACCTTGAATTGGGCACTGAAGCTTTCTTT
TRBJ1-1,TRBV5-1,.,.,CASSDPPDSWSTEAFF,TGCGCCAGCAGCGACCCCCCCGACAGTTGGTCCACTGAAGCTTTCTTT
TRBJ2-7,TRBV11-3,.,.,CASSLEGLEQYF,TGTGCCAGCAGCTTAGAAGGCCTCGAGCAGTACTTC